Listed below are T cell receptor beta chains from one sample, sequenced in a study of response to subunit inactivated influenza vaccine. Each CDR3 protein gets one entry after TCRdb re-called the RT-PCR reads with MiXCR. Altogether about 610,000 distinct CDR3 sequences are present, about 14% being singletons, with the ten largest covering around 10%. Sequenced here: PBMCs from blood, sampled 11 to 12 days after vaccination. Source of these receptors: a man aged 45-65 years who received an inactivated influenza vaccine. Both conserved end residues are part of each CDR3. The D gene is left open where the match is weak. The listing skips clone size in some rows; elsewhere it reads once, few, many or a size class.

j_gene	abundance	d_gene	v_gene	CDR3nt	CDR3aa
TRBJ2-7	NA	TRBD1	TRBV20-1	TGCAGTGCTACCGGGACAGGTACCCAAGACCGGCAGTACTTC	CSATGTGTQDRQYF
TRBJ2-3	many	NA	TRBV24-1	TGTGCCACCAGTGACCCCGGGACACGGACTAGCACAGATACGCAGTATTTT	CATSDPGTRTSTDTQYF
TRBJ2-5	NA	NA	TRBV29-1	TGCAGCGTTGAAGATGTTCCTAGCTATTACCAAGAGACCCAGTACTTC	CSVEDVPSYYQETQYF
TRBJ2-3	NA	NA	TRBV3-1	TGTGCCAGCAGCCCGGGACCGTATTCCGATACGCAGTATTTT	CASSPGPYSDTQYF
TRBJ2-1	many	NA	TRBV5-6	TGTGCCAGCAGCTTGGGGACAGCGCAGCAGTTCTTC	CASSLGTAQQFF
TRBJ1-1	NA	NA	TRBV30	TGTGCCTGGAGTGCGCTGCCACTGAACACTGAAGCTTTCTTT	CAWSALPLNTEAFF
TRBJ2-1	few	NA	TRBV2	TGTGCCAGCAGTGGTACAATTTACAATGAGCAGTTCTTC	CASSGTIYNEQFF
TRBJ1-5	NA	NA	TRBV12-3/TRBV12-4	TGTGCCAGCAGCCGACAGAGCTATAGCAATCAGCCCCAGCATTTT	CASSRQSYSNQPQHF
TRBJ2-3	few	TRBD1	TRBV2	TGTGCCAGCAGTTGGACAGGGAGAGAGACAGATACGCAGTATTTT	CASSWTGRETDTQYF
TRBJ1-2	many	TRBD1	TRBV6-2/TRBV6-3	TGTGCCAGCAGTGGCCCGACAGGGAACTATGGCTACACCTTC	CASSGPTGNYGYTF
TRBJ1-6	NA	NA	TRBV30	TGTGCCTGGAGTCTAAGTGACAGGAGGACTAATTCACCCCTCCACTTT	CAWSLSDRRTNSPLHF
TRBJ1-5	NA	NA	TRBV4-2	TGTGCCAGCAGCTGGACAACCGGAGGCAATCAGCCCCAGCATTTT	CASSWTTGGNQPQHF
TRBJ1-5	NA	NA	TRBV20-1	TGCAGTGCCTCGCATAGCAATCAGCCCCAGCATTTT	CSASHSNQPQHF
TRBJ1-2	many	NA	TRBV6-1	TGTGCCAGCAATGTCCGGAGGGGGTACTATGGCTACACCTTC	CASNVRRGYYGYTF
TRBJ2-3	NA	NA	TRBV12-3/TRBV12-4	TGTGCCAGCAGTTTAGCACTAGCTACAGATACGCAGTATTTT	CASSLALATDTQYF
TRBJ1-2	NA	TRBD1	TRBV4-3	TGCGCCAGCAGCCGGGACAGGGGGTCTTCGGGCTACACCTTC	CASSRDRGSSGYTF
TRBJ1-2	few	TRBD1	TRBV5-6	TGTGCCAGCAGCAAAATGACAGGGGGCTACTATGGCTACACCTTC	CASSKMTGGYYGYTF
TRBJ2-3	many	TRBD2	TRBV12-3/TRBV12-4	TGTGCCAGCAGCAAGACTAGCAGCACAGATACGCAGTATTTT	CASSKTSSTDTQYF
TRBJ2-7	NA	TRBD1	TRBV4-1	TGCGCCAGCAGCCAGGGGACAGGCCTCCACTACGAGCAGTACTTC	CASSQGTGLHYEQYF
TRBJ2-1	NA	NA	TRBV10-3	TGTGCCATCAGTTACCCACAATTGACGGGACTGCCTACAAGCTCCTACAATGAGCAGTTCTTC	CAISYPQLTGLPTSSYNEQFF
TRBJ1-1	few	NA	TRBV10-3	TGTGCCATCAGTGAGATCCGGGGGTTAGCTTTCTTT	CAISEIRGLAFF
TRBJ2-3	many	NA	TRBV28	TGTGCCAGCAGTTTACAGGGGAGAGATACGCAGTATTTT	CASSLQGRDTQYF
TRBJ2-1	few	NA	TRBV11-2	TGTGCCAGCAGCTCCACCGCGGGTGTGAACAATGAGCAGTTCTTC	CASSSTAGVNNEQFF
TRBJ2-2	NA	TRBD1	TRBV10-3	TGTGCCATCAGAACAGGGGGTACCGGGGAGCTGTTTTTT	CAIRTGGTGELFF
TRBJ2-3	NA	NA	TRBV19	TGTGCCAGTAGTATAGGTGGCGGGCCCAGCACAGATACGCAGTATTTT	CASSIGGGPSTDTQYF
TRBJ1-2	few	TRBD1	TRBV12-3/TRBV12-4	TGTGCCAGCAGTCCGACAGGGCGGATCTATGGCTACACCTTC	CASSPTGRIYGYTF